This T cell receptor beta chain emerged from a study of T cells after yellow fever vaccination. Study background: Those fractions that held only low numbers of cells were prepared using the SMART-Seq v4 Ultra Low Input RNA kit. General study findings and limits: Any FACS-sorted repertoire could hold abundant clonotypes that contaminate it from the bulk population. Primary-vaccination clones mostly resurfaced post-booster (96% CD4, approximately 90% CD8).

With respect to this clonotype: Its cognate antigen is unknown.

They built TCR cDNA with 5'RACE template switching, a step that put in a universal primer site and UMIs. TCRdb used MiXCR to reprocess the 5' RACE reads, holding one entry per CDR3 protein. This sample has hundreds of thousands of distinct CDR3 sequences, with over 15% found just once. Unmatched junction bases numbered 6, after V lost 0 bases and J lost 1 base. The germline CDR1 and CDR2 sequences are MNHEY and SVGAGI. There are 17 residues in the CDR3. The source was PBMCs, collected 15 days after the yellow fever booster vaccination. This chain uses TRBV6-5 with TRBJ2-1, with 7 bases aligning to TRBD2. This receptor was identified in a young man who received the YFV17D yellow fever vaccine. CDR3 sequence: CASSYSVSGLSYNEQFF. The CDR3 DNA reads TGTGCCAGCAGTTACTCGGTTAGCGGGCTTTCCTACAATGAGCAGTTCTTC.